Below, one T cell receptor (beta chain) is given with its context. The sample belongs to a study of blood T cell repertoires in COVID-19. Profiling relied on immunoSEQ multiplex PCR, and the TCRdb table lists in-frame clones only, not all of them. The sample shows about 160,000 clones, 80% to 85% of them seen only once. The cohort comprised adults aged about 18 to 100 years residing in 24 US areas. Cohorts were assigned according to the clinical history that participants reported. Recovered Cohort 3 donors showed two negative PCRs, clearance, or symptom resolution. V dropped 0 bases and J dropped 12; count of bases not matched to a gene: 8. The CDR3 runs to 13 residues. Germline loops: CDR1 SGHRS, CDR2 YFSETQ.

The specimen sequenced was PBMCs or T cells enriched from blood (not recorded which). This chain connects TRBV5-1 to TRBJ2-7; 8 bases match TRBD1. This TCR was recovered from a woman in her forties or fifties who had recovered from COVID-19. CDR3 amino acids: CASSLEGDRPRYF. The CDR3 nucleotides read TGCGCCAGCAGCTTGGAAGGGGACAGGCCGAGGTACTTC.